Below, one T cell receptor beta chain is given with its context. This sample stems from a study of CD8 T cells in Susac syndrome. The patients serving as multiple sclerosis controls were treatment-naive. They had stable or active relapsing-remitting disease and fulfilled revised McDonald criteria. The CD8+ and CD4+ T cells were negatively isolated, with the TEMRA cells enriched by FACS. Random hexamers were used to reverse transcribe the RNA input (about 0.5 to 1 ug). Amplification of the TCR beta CDR3 was carried out by immunoSEQ multiplex PCR, which spanned a total of 54 Vbeta and 13 Jbeta segments. From the immunoSEQ multiplex PCR reads, TCRdb called clonotypes with MiXCR, one entry per CDR3 protein. This table holds roughly 130,000 distinct CDR3 sequences, about 95% found once. The sample comprised CD4+ T cells from PBMCs. The clonotype comes from a human donor with multiple sclerosis.

CDR3 coding DNA: TGTGCCAGCAGTTTATCGGGGGGGAGTGCTTTCTTT. Encoded protein: CASSLSGGSAFF. V is TRBV27 and J is TRBJ1-1; weak D call: TRBD1 (5 bases). Germline V gene sequence: CDR1 MNHEY, CDR2 SMNVEV (reference sequence). The V gene lost 0 bases and the J gene lost 11 bases, with 10 bases spanning the gap. This CDR3 is built from 12 residues.